The clone carrying this T cell receptor beta chain appeared a few times. The data derive from a study of beta chain features in type 1 diabetes. What was sequenced were expressed TCRB transcripts, since all of the isolated RNA had been reverse transcribed. The table came from immunoSEQ multiplex PCR; TCRdb's copy has only in-frame clones and leaves some out. This table has roughly 400,000 clones, more than 11% appearing once. The CDR3 runs to 17 residues. Trimming took off 3 bases at V and 7 bases at J, with 24 bases between the two ends. CDR1 and CDR2 (germline): SNHLY, FYNNEI. Sequencing used naive CD4+ T cells from blood. The TCR was taken from a man aged 30-40 years in good health. V is TRBV2 and J is TRBJ2-5; the D is unclear. The CDR3 nucleotides read TGTGCCAGCAGTGATGAGAGAATGGCAAATGGATGGGGGACCCAGTACTTC. It encodes CASSDERMANGWGTQYF.